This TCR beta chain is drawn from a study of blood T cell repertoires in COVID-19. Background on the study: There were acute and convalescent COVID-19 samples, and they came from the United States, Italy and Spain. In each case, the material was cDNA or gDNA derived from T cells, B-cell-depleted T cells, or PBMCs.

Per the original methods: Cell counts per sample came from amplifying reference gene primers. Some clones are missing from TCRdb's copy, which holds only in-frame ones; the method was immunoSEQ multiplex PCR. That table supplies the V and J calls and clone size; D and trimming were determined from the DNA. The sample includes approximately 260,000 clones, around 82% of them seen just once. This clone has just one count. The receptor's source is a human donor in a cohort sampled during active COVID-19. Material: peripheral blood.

CDR3 bases: TGCGCCAGCACGGAATTCTGGGGGGGCTCGGAGCAGTACTTC. Translated: CASTEFWGGSEQYF. This chain uses TRBV5-1 with TRBJ2-7, with a tentative D call TRBD2 (7 bases). Germline CDR1 reads SGHRS; CDR2 reads YFSETQ. V lost 6 bases and J 7 bases, leaving 20 bases between the germline ends. The CDR3 contains 14 residues.